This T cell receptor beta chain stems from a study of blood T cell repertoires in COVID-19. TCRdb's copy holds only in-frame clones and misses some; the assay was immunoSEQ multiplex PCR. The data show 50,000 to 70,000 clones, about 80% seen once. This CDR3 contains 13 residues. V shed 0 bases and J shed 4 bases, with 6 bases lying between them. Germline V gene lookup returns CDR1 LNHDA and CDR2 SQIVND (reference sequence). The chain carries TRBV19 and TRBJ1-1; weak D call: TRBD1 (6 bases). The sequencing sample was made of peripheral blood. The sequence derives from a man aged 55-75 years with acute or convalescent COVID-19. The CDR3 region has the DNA TGTGCCAGTAGTATAGACAGGGGCACTGAAGCTTTCTTT. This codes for CASSIDRGTEAFF.